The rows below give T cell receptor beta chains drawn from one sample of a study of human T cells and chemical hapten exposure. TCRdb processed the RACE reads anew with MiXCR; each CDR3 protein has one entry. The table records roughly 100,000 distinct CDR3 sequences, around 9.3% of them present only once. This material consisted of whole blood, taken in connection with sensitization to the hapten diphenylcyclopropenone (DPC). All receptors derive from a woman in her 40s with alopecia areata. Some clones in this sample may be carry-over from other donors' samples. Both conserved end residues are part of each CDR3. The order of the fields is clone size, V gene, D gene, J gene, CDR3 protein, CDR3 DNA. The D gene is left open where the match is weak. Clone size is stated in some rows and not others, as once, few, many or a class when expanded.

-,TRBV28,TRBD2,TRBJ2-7,CASRVRGLAPYEQYF,TGTGCCAGCAGGGTGAGAGGACTAGCACCTTACGAGCAGTACTTC
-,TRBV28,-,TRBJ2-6,CASSPIGKGYGANVLTF,TGTGCCAGCAGCCCTATCGGCAAGGGGTACGGGGCCAACGTCCTGACTTTC
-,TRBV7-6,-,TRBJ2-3,CASSLEGGEDTQYF,TGTGCCAGCAGCTTAGAGGGCGGGGAAGATACGCAGTATTTT
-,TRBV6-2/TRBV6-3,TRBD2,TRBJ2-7,CASTPSGSFYEQYF,TGTGCCAGCACCCCGAGCGGGAGCTTCTACGAGCAGTACTTC
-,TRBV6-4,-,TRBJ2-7,CASSDNGRIFYREYF,TGTGCCAGCAGTGATAACGGGAGGATCTTTTACAGGGAGTACTTC
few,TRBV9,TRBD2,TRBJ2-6,CASSSLMGGSSGISSGANVLTF,TGTGCCAGCAGCTCACTTATGGGGGGCTCTAGCGGGATATCCTCTGGGGCCAACGTCCTGACTTTC
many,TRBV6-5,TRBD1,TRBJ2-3,CASSAQGAGRTDTQYF,TGTGCCAGCAGTGCCCAGGGGGCGGGACGCACAGATACGCAGTATTTT
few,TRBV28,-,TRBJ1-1,CASSLSGYAGSNTEAFF,TGTGCCAGCAGTTTATCTGGTTATGCAGGGTCGAACACTGAAGCTTTCTTT
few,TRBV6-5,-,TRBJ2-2,CASSYSIGTQELFF,TGTGCCAGCAGTTACTCGATCGGCACTCAGGAGCTGTTTTTT
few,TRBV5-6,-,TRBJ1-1,CASSLAGKSEAFF,TGTGCCAGCAGCTTGGCCGGGAAAAGTGAAGCTTTCTTT
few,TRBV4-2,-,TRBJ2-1,CASSREGAQSNEQFF,TGTGCCAGCAGCCGGGAGGGGGCGCAGTCAAATGAGCAGTTCTTC
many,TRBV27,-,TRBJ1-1,CASSEERTNTEAFF,TGTGCCAGCAGTGAGGAAAGGACGAACACTGAAGCTTTCTTT
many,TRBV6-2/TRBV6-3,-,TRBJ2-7,CASSYVGYEQYF,TGTGCCAGCAGTTACGTTGGTTACGAGCAGTACTTC
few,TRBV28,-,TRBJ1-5,CASLSINQPQHF,TGTGCCAGCCTGTCCATCAATCAGCCCCAGCATTTT
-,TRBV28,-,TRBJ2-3,CASSSRIDTQYF,TGTGCCAGCAGTTCCCGCATCGATACGCAGTATTTT
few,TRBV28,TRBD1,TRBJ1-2,CASSLGDRPFYGYTF,TGTGCCAGCAGTTTAGGGGACAGGCCGTTCTATGGCTACACCTTC
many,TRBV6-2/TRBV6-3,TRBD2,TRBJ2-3,CASSPLAGGGTDTQYF,TGTGCCAGCAGTCCCCTAGCGGGAGGAGGAACAGATACGCAGTATTTT
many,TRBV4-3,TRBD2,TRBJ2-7,CASSQTLFSGRASRSYEQYF,TGCGCCAGCAGCCAAACGTTATTTAGCGGGAGGGCTTCCCGCTCCTACGAGCAGTACTTC
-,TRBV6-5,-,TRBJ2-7,CASSYSVGVYEQYF,TGTGCCAGCAGTTACTCGGTGGGAGTCTACGAGCAGTACTTC
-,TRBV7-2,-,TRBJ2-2,CASNYGEAGELFF,TGTGCCAGCAACTACGGGGAGGCCGGGGAGCTGTTTTTT
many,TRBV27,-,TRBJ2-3,CASSSAAGTYSTDTQYF,TGTGCCAGCAGTTCCGCGGCGGGGACGTACAGCACAGATACGCAGTATTTT
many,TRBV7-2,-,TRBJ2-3,CASSRTGISTDTQYF,TGTGCCAGCAGCCGCACCGGGATTAGCACAGATACGCAGTATTTT
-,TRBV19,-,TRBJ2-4,CASSIGGKTKNIQYF,TGTGCCAGTAGTATAGGCGGGAAAACCAAAAACATTCAGTACTTC
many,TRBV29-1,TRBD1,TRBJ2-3,CILTGGSGDTQYF,TGCATCCTGACAGGGGGGTCCGGTGATACGCAGTATTTT
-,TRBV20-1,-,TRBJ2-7,CSGLVSYEQYF,TGCAGTGGCCTAGTCTCCTACGAGCAGTACTTC
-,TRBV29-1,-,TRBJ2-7,CSVEDRTYEQYF,TGCAGCGTGGAAGACAGGACCTACGAGCAGTACTTC
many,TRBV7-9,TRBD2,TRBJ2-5,CASSSGLAGQETQYF,TGTGCCAGCAGCTCGGGACTAGCGGGACAAGAGACCCAGTACTTC